Following are 9 T cell receptor beta chains from one sample sequenced in a study of cytomegalovirus exposure and HLA in healthy donors. The PCR had 60 Vbeta and 13 Jbeta primers. The protocol was immunoSEQ multiplex PCR, while the TCRdb copy is restricted to in-frame clones and leaves out a portion. The table includes 100,000 to 150,000 clones, roughly three quarters detected once. The sample taken for sequencing was PBMCs. The receptors come from a middle-aged woman in good health and CMV-seronegative.

V gene TRBV5-6 combines with J gene TRBJ1-6; D gene ambiguous. The germline CDR1 and CDR2 sequences are SGHDT and YYEEEE. This CDR3 is 14 amino acids long. V was shortened by 5 bases and J by 10 bases, with 16 bases between the two germline ends. DNA of the CDR3: TGTGCCAGCAGTAAGGACCCCAGCGGATCACCCCTCCACTTT. Its translation is CASSKDPSGSPLHF.

J is TRBJ1-1 and V is TRBV19; D gene uncertain. The CDR3 has 13 amino acids. The V gene lost 3 bases and the J gene lost 4 bases, with 9 bases spanning the gap. CDR1 and CDR2 (germline): LNHDA, SQIVND (reference sequence). CDR3 sequence reads: CASSIAHVTEAFF. The CDR3, as DNA: TGTGCCAGTAGTATTGCACATGTCACTGAAGCTTTCTTT.

The chain combines TRBV11-3 with TRBJ2-3; 10 positions match TRBD1. CDR3 length: 14 residues. Looked up from germline, CDR1 is SGHNT and CDR2 is YENEEA. V trimming: 5 bases; J trimming: 7 bases; junction bases outside the gene matches: 6. The CDR3 DNA follows: TGTGCCAGCAGCACGGGACAGGGGAGGAATACGCAGTATTTT. It translates to CASSTGQGRNTQYF.

With respect to this clone: This same CDR3 is encoded by further DNA sequences in the sample. This chain joins TRBV12-5 and TRBJ1-1; TRBD1 agrees at 11 bases. The CDR3 covers 14 residues. Germline trimming cut 5 bases from V and 4 bases from J; bases unmatched to any gene: 3. The germline CDR1 and CDR2 sequences are LGHNT and FRNRAP. CDR3 coding DNA: TGTGCTAGTGGTCCCGGGACAGGGGGCACTGAAGCTTTCTTT. This codes for CASGPGTGGTEAFF.

The CDR3 loop is CASSPGLAGVYEQYF. DNA for the CDR3: TGCGCCAGCAGCCCGGGACTAGCGGGCGTCTACGAGCAGTACTTC. The J gene is TRBJ2-7, the V gene TRBV5-1; 12 bases align to TRBD2. J gave up 3 bases and V 4 bases, and 5 bases lay outside the gene matches. The germline CDR1 and CDR2 sequences are SGHRS and YFSETQ. The CDR3 consists of 15 residues.

A single count supports this clone. The V gene is TRBV2, the J gene TRBJ1-3; TRBD1 agrees at 8 bases. CDR1 SNHLY and CDR2 FYNNEI come from the germline V gene. This CDR3 is built from 13 residues. With V trimmed by 9 bases and J by 3 bases, 4 bases remained unmatched. The CDR3 spells CASTGGNGNTIYF. The CDR3 DNA reads TGTGCCAGTACAGGGGGGAATGGAAACACCATATATTTT.

This clone appeared a few times. The chain employs TRBV5-1 and TRBJ1-4; 7 bases line up with TRBD1. This CDR3 has 11 amino acids. Germline V lookup: CDR1 SGHRS, CDR2 YFSETQ. V was clipped by 4 bases and J by 10 bases; unmatched bases: 1. The CDR3 DNA follows: TGCGCCAGCAGCAGACAGGGAAAACTGTTTTTT. Its protein product is CASSRQGKLFF.

The chain employs TRBV11-2 and TRBJ2-7, with D tentatively TRBD1 (5 bases). V lost 5 bases, J lost 0 bases, and 17 bases lay in between. CDR1 is SGHAT, CDR2 FQNNGV, per germline. CDR3 length: 16 amino acids. The chain's CDR3 is CASSPLARASSYEQYF. The CDR3 DNA reads as TGTGCCAGCAGCCCCCTGGCCAGGGCGAGCTCCTACGAGCAGTACTTC. The complete variable domain, with remaining parts taken from reference TRBV11-2 and TRBJ2-7, reads EAGVAQSPRYKIIEKRQSVAFWCNPISGHATLYWYQQILGQGPKLLIQFQNNGVVDDSQLPKDRFSAERLKGVDSTLKIQPAKLEDSAVYLCASSPLARASSYEQYFGPGTRLTVT.

The CDR3 sequence is CASSLGQGTGYNSPLHF. CDR3 bases: TGTGCCAGCAGCTTAGGACAGGGTACGGGATATAATTCACCCCTCCACTTT. J is TRBJ1-6 and V is TRBV7-2; 7 bases agree with TRBD1. This CDR3 is built from 17 residues. Germline trimming cut 1 base from V and 4 bases from J; bases unmatched to any gene: 7. CDR1 SGHTA and CDR2 FQGNSA come from the germline V gene. Together with reference TRBV7-2 and TRBJ1-6, the CDR3 gives the full variable domain: GAGVSQSPSNKVTEKGKDVELRCDPISGHTALYWYRQSLGQGLEFLIYFQGNSAPDKSGLPSDRFSAERTGGSVSTLTIQRTQQEDSAVYLCASSLGQGTGYNSPLHFGNGTRLTVT.